This TCR beta chain was identified during a study of T cell responses to AZD1222 COVID-19 vaccine. Study results and caveats: Vaccination with two AZD1222 doses was followed by a rise in Spike-specific TCR breadth and depth. There were mostly white British donors and more females than males, and clonal diversity was possibly underestimated.

J gave up 7 bases and V 5 bases, and 8 bases lay outside the gene matches. The CDR3 has 15 residues. Looked up from germline, CDR1 is SGHTA and CDR2 is FQGNSA. In the case of this clone: Its antigen is undetermined.

Pooled in the analysis were second doses at about 4 or about 12 weeks. This table comes from immunoSEQ multiplex PCR, and its TCRdb copy is limited to in-frame clones, with some not included. There are roughly 80,000 clones in the sample; about nine tenths occur only once, and around 3.2% lies in the top ten. The sequence derives from an adult who received the AZD1222 COVID-19 vaccine. The chain uses TRBV7-2 and TRBJ1-4; 9 nucleotides agree with TRBD1. The sample in question was peripheral blood, obtained 28 days after the second AZD1222 dose. The chain's CDR3 is CASSPGTGIGEKLFF. The CDR3 bases are TGTGCCAGCAGCCCAGGGACAGGGATAGGTGAAAAACTGTTTTTT.